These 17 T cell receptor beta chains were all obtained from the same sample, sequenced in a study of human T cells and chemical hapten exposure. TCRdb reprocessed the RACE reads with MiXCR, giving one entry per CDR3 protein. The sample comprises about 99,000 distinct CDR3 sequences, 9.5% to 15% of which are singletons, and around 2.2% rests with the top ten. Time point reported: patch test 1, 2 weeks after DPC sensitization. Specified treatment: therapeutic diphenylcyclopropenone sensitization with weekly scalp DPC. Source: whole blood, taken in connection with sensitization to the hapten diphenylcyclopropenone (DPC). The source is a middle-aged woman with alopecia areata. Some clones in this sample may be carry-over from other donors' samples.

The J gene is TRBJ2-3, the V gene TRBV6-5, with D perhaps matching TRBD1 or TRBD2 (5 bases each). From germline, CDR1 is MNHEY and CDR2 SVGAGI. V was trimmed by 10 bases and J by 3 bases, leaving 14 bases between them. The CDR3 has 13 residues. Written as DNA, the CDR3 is TGTGCCACCACTAGGGGCAGGACAGATACGCAGTATTTT. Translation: CATTRGRTDTQYF.

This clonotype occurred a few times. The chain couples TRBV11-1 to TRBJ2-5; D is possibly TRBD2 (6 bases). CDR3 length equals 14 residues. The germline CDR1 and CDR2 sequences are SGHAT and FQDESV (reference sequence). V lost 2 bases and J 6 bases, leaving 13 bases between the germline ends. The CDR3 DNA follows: TGTGCCAGCAGCTTATCGCGGGGCGAAAAGACCCAGTACTTC. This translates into CASSLSRGEKTQYF.

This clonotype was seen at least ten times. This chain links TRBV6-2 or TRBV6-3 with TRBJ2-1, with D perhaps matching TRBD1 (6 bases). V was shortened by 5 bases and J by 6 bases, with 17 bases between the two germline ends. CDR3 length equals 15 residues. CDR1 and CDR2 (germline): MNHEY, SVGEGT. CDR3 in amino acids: CASSTGTYDSNEQFF. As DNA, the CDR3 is TGTGCCAGCAGTACAGGGACCTACGACTCCAATGAGCAGTTCTTC.

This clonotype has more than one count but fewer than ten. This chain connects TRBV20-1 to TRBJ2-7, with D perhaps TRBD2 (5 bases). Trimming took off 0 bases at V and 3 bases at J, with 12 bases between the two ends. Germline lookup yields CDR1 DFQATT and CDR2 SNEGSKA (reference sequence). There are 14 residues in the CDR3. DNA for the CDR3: TGCAGTGCTAGAGATCCCTTTCGGGACTACGAGCAGTACTTC. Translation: CSARDPFRDYEQYF.

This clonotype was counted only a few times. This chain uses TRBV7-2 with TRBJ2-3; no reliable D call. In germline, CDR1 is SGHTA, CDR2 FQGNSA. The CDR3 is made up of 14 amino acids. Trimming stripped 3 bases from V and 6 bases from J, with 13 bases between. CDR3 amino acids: CASSLSRVVDTQYF. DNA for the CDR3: TGTGCCAGCAGCTTGTCACGGGTCGTGGATACGCAGTATTTT.

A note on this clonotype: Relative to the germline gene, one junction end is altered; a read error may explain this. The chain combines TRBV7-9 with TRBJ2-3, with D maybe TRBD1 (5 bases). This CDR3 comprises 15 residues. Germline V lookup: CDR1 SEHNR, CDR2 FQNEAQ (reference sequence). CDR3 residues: CASSLAGWGAHSLHF. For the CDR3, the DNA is TGTGCCAGCAGCTTGGCCGGGTGGGGCGCCCATTCTCTGCATTTT.

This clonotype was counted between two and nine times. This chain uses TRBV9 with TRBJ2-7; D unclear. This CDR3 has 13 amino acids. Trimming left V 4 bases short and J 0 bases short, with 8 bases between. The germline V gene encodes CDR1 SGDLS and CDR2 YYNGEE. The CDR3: CASSPPRSYEQYF. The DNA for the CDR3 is TGTGCCAGCAGCCCGCCCCGCTCCTACGAGCAGTACTTC.

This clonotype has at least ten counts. The CDR3 here is CASSTWTGGRSPLHF. CDR3 coding DNA: TGTGCCAGCAGCACATGGACAGGGGGCCGTTCACCCCTCCACTTT. The chain is built from TRBV12-3 or TRBV12-4 and TRBJ1-6, with TRBD1 matching 11 bases. The CDR3 consists of 15 residues. J was trimmed by 9 bases and V by 6 bases; bases with no gene match: 7.

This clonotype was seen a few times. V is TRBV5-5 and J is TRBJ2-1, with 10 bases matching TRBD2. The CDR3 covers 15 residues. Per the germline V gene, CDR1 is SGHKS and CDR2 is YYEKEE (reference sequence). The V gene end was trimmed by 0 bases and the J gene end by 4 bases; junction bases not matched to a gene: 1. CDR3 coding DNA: TGTGCCAGCAGCTTGGAACTAGCGGGATACAATGAGCAGTTCTTC. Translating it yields CASSLELAGYNEQFF.

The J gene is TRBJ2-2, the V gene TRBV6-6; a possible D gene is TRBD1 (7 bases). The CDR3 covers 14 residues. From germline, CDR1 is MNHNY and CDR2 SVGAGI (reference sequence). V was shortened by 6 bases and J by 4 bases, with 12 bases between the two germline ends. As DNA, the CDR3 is TGTGCCAGCAGCCCCCAGGGGGGCACCGGGGAGCTGTTTTTT. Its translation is CASSPQGGTGELFF.

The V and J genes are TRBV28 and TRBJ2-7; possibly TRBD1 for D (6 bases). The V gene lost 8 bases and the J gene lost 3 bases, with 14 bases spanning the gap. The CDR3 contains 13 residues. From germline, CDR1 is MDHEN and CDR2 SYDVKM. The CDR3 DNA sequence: TGTGCCAGCCTCTCGGCAGGGGACTACGAGCAGTACTTC. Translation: CASLSAGDYEQYF.

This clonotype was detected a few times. This CDR3 is CASSPEGDTQYF. Here the CDR3 DNA reads TGCGCCAGCAGCCCGGAGGGAGATACGCAGTATTTT. V gene TRBV5-1 combines with J gene TRBJ2-3; a possible D gene is TRBD2 (6 bases). The V gene's germline CDR1 is SGHRS and CDR2 YFSETQ. The V and J ends lost 4 bases and 5 bases respectively, with 8 bases between them. This CDR3 is built from 12 residues.

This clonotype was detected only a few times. The CDR3 bases are TGTGCCACCCAGGGGACCGGCTACACCTTC. The encoded protein is CATQGTGYTF. The V and J genes are TRBV10-3 and TRBJ1-2; tentatively, D is TRBD1 (6 bases). The CDR3 runs to 10 residues. Germline V gene lookup returns CDR1 ENHRY and CDR2 SYGVKD. Trimming stripped 10 bases from V and 8 bases from J, with 11 bases between.

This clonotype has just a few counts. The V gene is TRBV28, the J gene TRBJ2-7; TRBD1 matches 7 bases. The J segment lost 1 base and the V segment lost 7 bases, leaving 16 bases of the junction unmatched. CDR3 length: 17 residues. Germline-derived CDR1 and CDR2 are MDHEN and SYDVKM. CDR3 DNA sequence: TGTGCCAGCATCCCTGGCGGAACGGACAGGAGTTCCTACGAGCAGTACTTC. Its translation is CASIPGGTDRSSYEQYF.

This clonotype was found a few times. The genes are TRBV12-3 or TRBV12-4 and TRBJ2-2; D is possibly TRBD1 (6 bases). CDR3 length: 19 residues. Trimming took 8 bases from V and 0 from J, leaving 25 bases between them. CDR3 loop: CASLPQSRQGSSNTGELFF. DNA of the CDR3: TGTGCCAGCTTGCCTCAAAGTCGCCAGGGGTCGTCGAACACCGGGGAGCTGTTTTTT.

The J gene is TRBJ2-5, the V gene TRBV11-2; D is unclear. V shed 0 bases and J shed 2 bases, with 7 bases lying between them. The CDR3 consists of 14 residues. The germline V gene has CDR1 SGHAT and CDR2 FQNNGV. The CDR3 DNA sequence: TGTGCCAGCAGCTTAGAGGTTATTCAAGAGACCCAGTACTTC. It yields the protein CASSLEVIQETQYF.

CDR3 nucleotides: TGCGCCAGCAGCCACGGCACAGGGAACGGGGCCAACGTCCTGACTTTC. Its protein product is CASSHGTGNGANVLTF. The chain is built from TRBV4-1 and TRBJ2-6; D is possibly TRBD1 (6 bases). Germline CDR1 and CDR2: MGHRA and YSYEKL. The CDR3 length is 16 residues. Trimming took off 3 bases at V and 4 bases at J, with 13 bases between the two ends.